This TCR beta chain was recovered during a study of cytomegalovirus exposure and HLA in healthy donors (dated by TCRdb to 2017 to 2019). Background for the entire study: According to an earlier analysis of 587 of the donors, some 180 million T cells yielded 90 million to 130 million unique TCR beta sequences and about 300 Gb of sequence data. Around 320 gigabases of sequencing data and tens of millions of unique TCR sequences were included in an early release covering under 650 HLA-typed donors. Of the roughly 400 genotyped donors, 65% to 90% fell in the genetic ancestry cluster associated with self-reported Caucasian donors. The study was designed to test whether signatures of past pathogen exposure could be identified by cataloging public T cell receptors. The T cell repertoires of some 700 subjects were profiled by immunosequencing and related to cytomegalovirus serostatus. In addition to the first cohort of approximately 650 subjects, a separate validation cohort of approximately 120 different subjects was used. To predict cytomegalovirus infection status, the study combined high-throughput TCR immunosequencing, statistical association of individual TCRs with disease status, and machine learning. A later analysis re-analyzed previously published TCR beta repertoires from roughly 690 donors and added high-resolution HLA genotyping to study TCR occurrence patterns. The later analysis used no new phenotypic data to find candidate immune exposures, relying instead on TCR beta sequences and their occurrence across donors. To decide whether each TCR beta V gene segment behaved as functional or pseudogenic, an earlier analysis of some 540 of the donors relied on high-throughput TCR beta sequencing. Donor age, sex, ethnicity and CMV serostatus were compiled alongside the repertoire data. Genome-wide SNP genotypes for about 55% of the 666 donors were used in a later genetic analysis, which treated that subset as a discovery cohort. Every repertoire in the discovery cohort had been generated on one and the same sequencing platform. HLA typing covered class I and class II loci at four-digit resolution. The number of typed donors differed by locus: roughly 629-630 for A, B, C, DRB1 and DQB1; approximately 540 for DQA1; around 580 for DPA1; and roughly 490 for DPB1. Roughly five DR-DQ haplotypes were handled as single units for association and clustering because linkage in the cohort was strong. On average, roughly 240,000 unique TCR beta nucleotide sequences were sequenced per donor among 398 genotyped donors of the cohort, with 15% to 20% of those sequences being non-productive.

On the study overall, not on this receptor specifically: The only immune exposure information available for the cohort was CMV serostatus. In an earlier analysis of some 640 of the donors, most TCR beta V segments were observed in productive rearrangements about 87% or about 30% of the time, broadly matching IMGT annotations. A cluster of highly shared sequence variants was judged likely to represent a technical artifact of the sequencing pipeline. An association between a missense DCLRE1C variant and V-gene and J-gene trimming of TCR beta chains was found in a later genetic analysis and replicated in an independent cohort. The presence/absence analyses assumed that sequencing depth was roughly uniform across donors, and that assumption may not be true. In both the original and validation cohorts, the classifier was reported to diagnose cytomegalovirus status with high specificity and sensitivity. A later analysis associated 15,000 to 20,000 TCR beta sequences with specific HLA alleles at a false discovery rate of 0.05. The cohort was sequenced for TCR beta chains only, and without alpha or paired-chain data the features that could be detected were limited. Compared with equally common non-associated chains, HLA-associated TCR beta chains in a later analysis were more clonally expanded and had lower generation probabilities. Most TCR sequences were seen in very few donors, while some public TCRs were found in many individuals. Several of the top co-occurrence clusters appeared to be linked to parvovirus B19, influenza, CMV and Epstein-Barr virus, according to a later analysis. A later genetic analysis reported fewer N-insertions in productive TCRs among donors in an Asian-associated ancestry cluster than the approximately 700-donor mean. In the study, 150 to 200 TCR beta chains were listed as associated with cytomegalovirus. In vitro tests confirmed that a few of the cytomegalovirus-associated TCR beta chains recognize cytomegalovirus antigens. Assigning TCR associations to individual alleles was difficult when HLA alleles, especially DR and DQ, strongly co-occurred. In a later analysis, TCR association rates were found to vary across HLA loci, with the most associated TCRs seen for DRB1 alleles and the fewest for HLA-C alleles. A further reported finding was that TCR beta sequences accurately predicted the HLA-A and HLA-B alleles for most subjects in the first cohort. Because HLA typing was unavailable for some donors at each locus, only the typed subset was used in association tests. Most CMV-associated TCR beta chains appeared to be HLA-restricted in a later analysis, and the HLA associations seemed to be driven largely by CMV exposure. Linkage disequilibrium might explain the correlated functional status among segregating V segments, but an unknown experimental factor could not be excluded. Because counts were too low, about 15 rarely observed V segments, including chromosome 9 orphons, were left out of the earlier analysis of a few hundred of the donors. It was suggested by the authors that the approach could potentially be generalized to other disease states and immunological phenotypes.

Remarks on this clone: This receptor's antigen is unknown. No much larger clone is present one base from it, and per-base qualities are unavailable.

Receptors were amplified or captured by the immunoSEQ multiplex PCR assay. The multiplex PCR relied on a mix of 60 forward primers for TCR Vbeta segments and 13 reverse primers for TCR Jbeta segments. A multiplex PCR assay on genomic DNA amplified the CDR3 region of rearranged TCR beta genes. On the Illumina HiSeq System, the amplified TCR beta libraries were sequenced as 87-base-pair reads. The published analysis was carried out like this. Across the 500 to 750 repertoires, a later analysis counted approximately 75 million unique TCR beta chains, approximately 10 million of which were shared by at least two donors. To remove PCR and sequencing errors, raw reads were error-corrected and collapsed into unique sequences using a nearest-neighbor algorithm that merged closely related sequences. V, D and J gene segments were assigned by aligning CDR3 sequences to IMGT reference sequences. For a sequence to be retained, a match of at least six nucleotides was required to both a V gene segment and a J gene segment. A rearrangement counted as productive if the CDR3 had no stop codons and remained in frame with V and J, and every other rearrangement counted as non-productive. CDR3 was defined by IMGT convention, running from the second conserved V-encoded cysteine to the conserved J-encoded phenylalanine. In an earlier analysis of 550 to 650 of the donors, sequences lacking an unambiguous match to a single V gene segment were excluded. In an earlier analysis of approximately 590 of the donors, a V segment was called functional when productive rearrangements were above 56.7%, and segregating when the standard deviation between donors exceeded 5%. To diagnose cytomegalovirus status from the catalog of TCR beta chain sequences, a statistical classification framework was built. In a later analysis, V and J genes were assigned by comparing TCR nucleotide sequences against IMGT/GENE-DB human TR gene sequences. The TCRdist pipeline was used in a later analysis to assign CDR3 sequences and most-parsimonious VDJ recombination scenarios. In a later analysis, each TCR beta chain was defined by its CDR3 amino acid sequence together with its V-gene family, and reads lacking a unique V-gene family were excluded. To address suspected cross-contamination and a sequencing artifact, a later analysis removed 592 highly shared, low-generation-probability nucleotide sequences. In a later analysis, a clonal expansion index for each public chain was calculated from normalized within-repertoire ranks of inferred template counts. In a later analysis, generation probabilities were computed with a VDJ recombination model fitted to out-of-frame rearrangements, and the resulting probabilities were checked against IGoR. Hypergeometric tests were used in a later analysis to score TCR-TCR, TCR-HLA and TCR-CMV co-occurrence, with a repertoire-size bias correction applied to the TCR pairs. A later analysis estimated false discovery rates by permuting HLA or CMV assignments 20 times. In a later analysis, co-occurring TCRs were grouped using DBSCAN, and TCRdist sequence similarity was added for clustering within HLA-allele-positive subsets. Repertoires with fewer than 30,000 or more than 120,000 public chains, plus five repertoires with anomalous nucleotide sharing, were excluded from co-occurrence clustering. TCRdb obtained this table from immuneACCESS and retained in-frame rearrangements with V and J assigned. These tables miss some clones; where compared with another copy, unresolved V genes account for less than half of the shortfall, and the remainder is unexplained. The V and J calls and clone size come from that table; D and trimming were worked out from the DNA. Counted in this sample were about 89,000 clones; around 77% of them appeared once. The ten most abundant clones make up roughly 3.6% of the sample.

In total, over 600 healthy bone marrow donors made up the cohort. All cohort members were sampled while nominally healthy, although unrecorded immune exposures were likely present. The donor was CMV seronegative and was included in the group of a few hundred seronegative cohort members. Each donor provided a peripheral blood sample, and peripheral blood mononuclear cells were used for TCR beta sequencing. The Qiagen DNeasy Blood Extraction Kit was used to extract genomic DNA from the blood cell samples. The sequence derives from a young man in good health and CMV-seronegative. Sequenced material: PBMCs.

At the DNA level, the sequence is TGTGCCAGCAGTTCCGGGGATGGCTACACCTTC. This is translated as CASSSGDGYTF. Recombination connected TRBV7-9 to TRBJ1-2; the D gene remains uncertain. Relative to germline, V is 6 bases shorter and J is 6 bases shorter, with 8 bases between their ends. CDR1 SEHNR and CDR2 FQNEAQ are derived from the germline V gene (reference sequence). Its CDR3 holds 11 amino acids, cysteine through phenylalanine. Kept here is only the CDR3 DNA, which spans 33 bases and is read in frame from base 1.